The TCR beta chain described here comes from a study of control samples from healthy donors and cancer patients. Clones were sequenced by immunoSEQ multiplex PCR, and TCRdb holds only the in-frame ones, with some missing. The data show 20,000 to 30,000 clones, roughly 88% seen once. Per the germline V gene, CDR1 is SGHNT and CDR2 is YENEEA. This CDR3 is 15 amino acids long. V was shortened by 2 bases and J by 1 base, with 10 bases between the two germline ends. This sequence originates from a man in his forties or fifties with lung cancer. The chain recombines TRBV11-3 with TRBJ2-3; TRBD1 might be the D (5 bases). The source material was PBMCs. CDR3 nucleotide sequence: TGTGCCAGCAGCTTAAGACAGCACGGCACAGATACGCAGTATTTT. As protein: CASSLRQHGTDTQYF. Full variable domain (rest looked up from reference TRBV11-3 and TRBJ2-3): EAGVVQSPRYKIIEKKQPVAFWCNPISGHNTLYWYLQNLGQGPELLIRYENEEAVDDSQLPKDRFSAERLKGVDSTLKIQPAELGDSAVYLCASSLRQHGTDTQYFGPGTRLTVL.